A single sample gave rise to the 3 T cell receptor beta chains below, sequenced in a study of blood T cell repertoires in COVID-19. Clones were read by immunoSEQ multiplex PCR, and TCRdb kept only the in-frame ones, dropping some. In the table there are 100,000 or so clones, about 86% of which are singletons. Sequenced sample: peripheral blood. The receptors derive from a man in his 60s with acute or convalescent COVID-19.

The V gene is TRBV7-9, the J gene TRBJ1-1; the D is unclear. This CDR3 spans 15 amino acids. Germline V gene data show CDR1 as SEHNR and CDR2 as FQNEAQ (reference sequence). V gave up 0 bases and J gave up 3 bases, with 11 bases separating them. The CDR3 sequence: CASSLAEGIDTEAFF. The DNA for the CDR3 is TGTGCCAGCAGCTTAGCGGAGGGTATCGACACTGAAGCTTTCTTT.

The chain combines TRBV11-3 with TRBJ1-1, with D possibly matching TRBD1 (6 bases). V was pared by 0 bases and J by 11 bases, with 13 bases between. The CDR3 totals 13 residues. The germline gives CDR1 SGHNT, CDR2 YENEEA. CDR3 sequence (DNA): TGTGCCAGCAGCTTAGAGGGATACAGGGTTGCTTTCTTT. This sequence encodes CASSLEGYRVAFF.

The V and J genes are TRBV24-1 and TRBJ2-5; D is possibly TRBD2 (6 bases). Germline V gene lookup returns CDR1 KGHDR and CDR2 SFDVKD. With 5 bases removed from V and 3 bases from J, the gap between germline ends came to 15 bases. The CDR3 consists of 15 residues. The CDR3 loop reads CATSARSAGKETQYF. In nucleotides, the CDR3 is TGTGCCACCAGTGCCCGGAGCGCGGGAAAAGAGACCCAGTACTTC.